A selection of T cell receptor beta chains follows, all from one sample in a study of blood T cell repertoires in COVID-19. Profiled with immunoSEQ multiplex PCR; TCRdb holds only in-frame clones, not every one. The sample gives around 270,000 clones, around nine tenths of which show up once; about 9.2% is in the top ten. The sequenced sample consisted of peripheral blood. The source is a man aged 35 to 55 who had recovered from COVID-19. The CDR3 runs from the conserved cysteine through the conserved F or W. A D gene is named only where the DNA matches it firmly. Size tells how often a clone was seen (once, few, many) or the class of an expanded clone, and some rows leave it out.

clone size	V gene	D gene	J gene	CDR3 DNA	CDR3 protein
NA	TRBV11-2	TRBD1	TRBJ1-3	TGTGCCAGCAGCTTGGTTGGACAGGGAGGAAACACCATATATTTT	CASSLVGQGGNTIYF
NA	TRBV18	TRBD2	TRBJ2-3	TGTGCCAGCTCACCATCGAGGCGGGGGACAGATACGCAGTATTTT	CASSPSRRGTDTQYF
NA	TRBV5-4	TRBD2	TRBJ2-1	TGTGCCAGCAGCTTGGGGGGACTAGCGGGGGTCAATGAGCAGTTCTTC	CASSLGGLAGVNEQFF
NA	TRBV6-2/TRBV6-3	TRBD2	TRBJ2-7	TGTGCCAGCAGTTACCCCGCCAGCCCCGGGACTAGCGGGAGGGCCGATGACGAGCAGTACTTC	CASSYPASPGTSGRADDEQYF
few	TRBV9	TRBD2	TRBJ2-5	TGTGCCAGCAGCGTAGATGGGGGGGGGTCGGAGACCCAGTACTTC	CASSVDGGGSETQYF
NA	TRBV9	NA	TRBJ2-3	TGTGCCAGCAGCCACTTGGGAGCGTACACAGATACGCAGTATTTT	CASSHLGAYTDTQYF
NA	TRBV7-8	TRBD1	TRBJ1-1	TGTGCCAGCAGTCAACAGGGGGCGCAGAGGACTGAAGCTTTCTTT	CASSQQGAQRTEAFF
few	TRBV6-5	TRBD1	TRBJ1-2	TGTGCCAGCAGAACCGGACAGGGGTCATACTATGGCTACACCTTC	CASRTGQGSYYGYTF
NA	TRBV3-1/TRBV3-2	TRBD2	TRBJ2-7	TGTGCCAGCAGCCAAACTAGCGGGAGAACCTACGAGCAGTACTTC	CASSQTSGRTYEQYF
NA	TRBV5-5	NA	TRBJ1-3	TGTGCCAGCAGTCCGGAGATTTACGGAAACACCATATATTTT	CASSPEIYGNTIYF
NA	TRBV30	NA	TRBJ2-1	TGTGCCTGGAGGGACATCCATGAGCAGTTCTTC	CAWRDIHEQFF
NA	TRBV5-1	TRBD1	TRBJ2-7	TGCGCCAGCAGCCACACAGGGGGACCCTACGAGCAGTACTTC	CASSHTGGPYEQYF
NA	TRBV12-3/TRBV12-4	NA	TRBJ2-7	TGTGCCAGCAGGCTAGCGTTCTACGAGCAGTACTTC	CASRLAFYEQYF
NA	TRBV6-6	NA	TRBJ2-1	TGTGCCAGCAGTTACCCTCAGGGTATCGATGAGCAGTTCTTC	CASSYPQGIDEQFF
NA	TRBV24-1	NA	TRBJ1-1	TGTGCCACCTCTGCCGAACAGACGGCTGAACCGACTGAAGCTTTCTTT	CATSAEQTAEPTEAFF
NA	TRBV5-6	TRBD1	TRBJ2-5	TGTGCCAGCAGCTTGTTGCAGGGGGTGCGGGCAGAGACCCAGTACTTC	CASSLLQGVRAETQYF
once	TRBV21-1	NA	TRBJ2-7	TGTGCCAGCAGCAAAAGGGGCAGGGGTAAATCAAAAATCTCCTACGAGCAGTACTTC	CASSKRGRGKSKISYEQYF
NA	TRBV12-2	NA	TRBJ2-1	TGTGCAAGTCGCTTAAGTCCTAGCGGTGACAATGAGCAGTTCTTC	CASRLSPSGDNEQFF
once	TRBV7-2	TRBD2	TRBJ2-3	TGTGCCAGCAGCTTAGGCGGGAGGGCCCCAGATACGCAGTATTTT	CASSLGGRAPDTQYF
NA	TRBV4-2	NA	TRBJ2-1	TGTGCCAGCAGCCAAGTTTTCGGAGGCGGGCAGTTCTTC	CASSQVFGGGQFF
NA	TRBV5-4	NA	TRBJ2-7	TGTGCCAGCAGCTTAAAAACAGGCTACGAGCAGTACTTC	CASSLKTGYEQYF
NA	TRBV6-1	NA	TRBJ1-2	TGTGCCAGCAGTGAAGATACGGGGTGGGCTGGGGGCTACACCTTC	CASSEDTGWAGGYTF
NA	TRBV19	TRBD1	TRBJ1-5	TGTGCCAGTAGTATTGCCAGGGGGCGGAATCAGCCCCAGCATTTT	CASSIARGRNQPQHF
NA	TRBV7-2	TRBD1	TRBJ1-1	TGTGCCAGCAGCTTCCGGACAGGGGGGGGCACTGAAGCTTTCTTT	CASSFRTGGGTEAFF
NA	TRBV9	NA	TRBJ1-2	TGTGCCAGCAGCGTTCAAGCAGGGAATTCTATGGTAGGCTACACCTTC	CASSVQAGNSMVGYTF
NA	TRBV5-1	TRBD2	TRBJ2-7	TGCGCCAGCACAATGGTCAGCGGGAGTTACGAGCAGTACTTC	CASTMVSGSYEQYF
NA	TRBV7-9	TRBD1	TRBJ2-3	TGTGCCAGCGTGGACAGGGCAAATGTGGCAGATACGCAGTATTTT	CASVDRANVADTQYF
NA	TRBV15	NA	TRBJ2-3	TGTGCCACCAGCAGTGGTAGCGAGGATACGCAGTATTTT	CATSSGSEDTQYF
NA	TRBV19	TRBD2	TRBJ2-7	TGTGCCAGTAGTATTGTAGCGGGGGGGTCCTACGAGCAGTACTTC	CASSIVAGGSYEQYF
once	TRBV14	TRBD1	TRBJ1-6	TGTGCCAGCAGCCCCCTTGACAGGGTTAATTCACCCCTCCACTTT	CASSPLDRVNSPLHF
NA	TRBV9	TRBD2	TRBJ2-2	TGTGCCAGCAGCGCGCAAGCGGGAGGAGCGACCGGGGAGCTGTTTTTT	CASSAQAGGATGELFF
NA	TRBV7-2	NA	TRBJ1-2	TGTGCCAGCAGCTTAGCGGCGGGAGGGGGGGACTATGGCTACACCTTC	CASSLAAGGGDYGYTF
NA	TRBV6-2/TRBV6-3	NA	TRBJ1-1	TGTGCCAGCAGTTATATCGGACTGAGCATGAACACTGAAGCTTTCTTT	CASSYIGLSMNTEAFF
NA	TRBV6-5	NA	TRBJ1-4	TGTGCCAGCAGCCGGGGAGGGGCAACTAATGAAAAACTGTTTTTT	CASSRGGATNEKLFF
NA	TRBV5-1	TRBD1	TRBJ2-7	TGCGCCAGCTGGCGGGGGACAGGGACTGTGGGGGAGCAGTACTTC	CASWRGTGTVGEQYF
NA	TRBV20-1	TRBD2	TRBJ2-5	TGCAGTGCTAGTCAGGTAGCGGGAGTGGTAGAGACCCAGTACTTC	CSASQVAGVVETQYF
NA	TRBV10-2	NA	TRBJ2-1	TGCGCCAGCAGTAACGGGGGTGAGCAGTTCTTC	CASSNGGEQFF
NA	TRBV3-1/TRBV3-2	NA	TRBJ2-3	TGTGCCAGCAGGGGAGTTGGAGATACGCAGTATTTT	CASRGVGDTQYF
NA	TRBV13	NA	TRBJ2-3	TGTGCCAGCAGCTTAGCGTCAGATACGCAGTATTTT	CASSLASDTQYF
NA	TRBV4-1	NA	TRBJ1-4	TGCGCCAGCAGCCAAGATCTTTCGGGGTCCACTAATGAAAAACTGTTTTTT	CASSQDLSGSTNEKLFF
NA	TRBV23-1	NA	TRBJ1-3	TGCGCCAGCATCGGGACACGCCCTGGAAACACCATATATTTT	CASIGTRPGNTIYF
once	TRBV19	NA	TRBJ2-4	TGTGCCAGTAGGACCAGGGAAGTGGAAAACATTCAGTACTTC	CASRTREVENIQYF
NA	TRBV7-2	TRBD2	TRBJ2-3	TGTGCCAGCAGCTTAGGGATGGGAGGGGATACGCAGTATTTT	CASSLGMGGDTQYF
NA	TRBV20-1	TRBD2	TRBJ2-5	TGCAGTGCTAGTCCCGGACTAGCGGGTCGAGAGACCCAGTACTTC	CSASPGLAGRETQYF
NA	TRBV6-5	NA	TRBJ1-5	TGTGCCAGCAGTTACCGGTCCTATCAGCCCCAGCATTTT	CASSYRSYQPQHF
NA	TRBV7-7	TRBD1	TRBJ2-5	TGTGCCAGCAGCTTAGGACCGACAGGGACAAGGGAGACCCAGTACTTC	CASSLGPTGTRETQYF
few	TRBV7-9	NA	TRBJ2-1	TGTGCCAGCAGCTCCGACAACAATGAGCAGTTCTTC	CASSSDNNEQFF
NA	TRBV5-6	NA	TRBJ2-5	TGTGCCAGCAGCTTTTCCCGGCAAGCGCAAGAGACCCAGTACTTC	CASSFSRQAQETQYF
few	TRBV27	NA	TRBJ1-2	TGTGCCAGCAGTTTACGACATTCAGGGGTGTATGGCTACACCTTC	CASSLRHSGVYGYTF
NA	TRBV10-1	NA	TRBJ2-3	TGCGCCAGCAGCGACAGATTCACAGATACGCAGTATTTT	CASSDRFTDTQYF
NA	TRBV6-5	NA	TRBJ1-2	TGTGCCAGCAGTTACTCTGACGTCAGGCAGGTCGGTGGCTACACCTTC	CASSYSDVRQVGGYTF
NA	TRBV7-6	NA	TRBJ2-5	TGTGCCAGCAGCTTCCGAGGGTCCCAAGAGACCCAGTACTTC	CASSFRGSQETQYF
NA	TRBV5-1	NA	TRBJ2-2	TGCGCCAGCAGCTTGTTAGTGACAGGAAACACCGGGGAGCTGTTTTTT	CASSLLVTGNTGELFF
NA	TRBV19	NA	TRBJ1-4	TGTGCCAGTAGTCAGGACGCCGGGGCAACTAATGAAAAACTGTTTTTT	CASSQDAGATNEKLFF
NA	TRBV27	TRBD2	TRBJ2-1	TGTGCCAGCAGTTTAGTCGGGAGGGCCCTCGGGAATGAGCAGTTCTTC	CASSLVGRALGNEQFF